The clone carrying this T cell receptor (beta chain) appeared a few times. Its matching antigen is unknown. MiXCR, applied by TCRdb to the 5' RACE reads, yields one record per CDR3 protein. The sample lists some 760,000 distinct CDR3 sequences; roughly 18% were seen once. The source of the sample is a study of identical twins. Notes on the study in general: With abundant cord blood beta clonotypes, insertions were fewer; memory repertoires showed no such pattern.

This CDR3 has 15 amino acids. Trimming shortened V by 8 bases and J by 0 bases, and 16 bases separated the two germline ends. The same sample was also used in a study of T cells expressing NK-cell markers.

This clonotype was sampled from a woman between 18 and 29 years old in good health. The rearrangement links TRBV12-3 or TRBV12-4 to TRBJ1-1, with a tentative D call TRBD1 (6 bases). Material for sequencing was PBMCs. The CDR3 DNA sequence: TGTGCCAGCCTTGGGGGGGCCCTGATGAACACTGAAGCTTTCTTT. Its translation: CASLGGALMNTEAFF.